These 27 T cell receptor beta chains were all obtained from the same sample, sequenced in a study of shared clonotypes between healthy human individuals. Produced via immunoSEQ multiplex PCR; TCRdb's table is partial and in-frame only. The table has around 2.3 million clones, approximately 94% seen once; the top ten hold around 0.13%. The sample comprised naive CD4+ T cells sorted from blood. Stated subset: CD45RA+ positively selected. The receptors were sampled from a man between 18 and 35 years old in good health.

V is TRBV5-1 and J is TRBJ1-1, with D unresolved. Germline values: CDR1 SGHRS, CDR2 YFSETQ. Trimming pared 0 bases from V and 6 bases from J, leaving 9 bases between. The length of the CDR3 is 13 residues. This chain's CDR3 is CASSLAGASEAFF. CDR3 coding DNA: TGCGCCAGCAGCTTGGCCGGAGCATCTGAAGCTTTCTTT.

The CDR3 DNA sequence: TGTGCCAGCAGCGAGGGGCAGAAGAACACCGGGGAGCTGTTTTTT. Translation gives CASSEGQKNTGELFF. V is TRBV2 and J is TRBJ2-2; D might be TRBD1 or TRBD2, each matching 5 bases. Germline V gene lookup returns CDR1 SNHLY and CDR2 FYNNEI. CDR3 length: 15 amino acids. Between the trimmed V and J ends, which lost 6 bases and 1 base, there was a span of 12 bases.

The chain combines TRBV7-2 with TRBJ1-5; 10 positions match TRBD1. The germline V gene has CDR1 SGHTA and CDR2 FQGNSA. The junction had 1 base not matched to a gene; V was cut back by 4 bases and J by 1 base. The CDR3 totals 15 residues. CDR3 amino acids: CASSWDRGSNQPQHF. The CDR3 nucleotides read TGTGCCAGCAGCTGGGACAGGGGAAGCAATCAGCCCCAGCATTTT.

The V call is TRBV6-5, the J call TRBJ2-5; 8 positions agree with TRBD1. CDR1 MNHEY and CDR2 SVGAGI come from the germline V gene. V dropped 7 bases and J dropped 2; count of bases not matched to a gene: 3. The CDR3 runs to 13 residues. CDR3: CASTRDRQETQYF. The CDR3 DNA is TGTGCCAGCACCCGGGACAGGCAAGAGACCCAGTACTTC.

DNA of the CDR3: TGTGCCAGCAGCCTCGGGCATCCCAATGAGCAGTTCTTC. It yields the protein CASSLGHPNEQFF. V is TRBV11-3 and J is TRBJ2-1; no firm D call. Germline CDR1 reads SGHNT; CDR2 reads YENEEA. The V end lost 5 bases, the J end lost 6 bases, and 11 bases lay between the germline ends. CDR3 size: 13 residues.

This clone was recorded once. This chain connects TRBV14 to TRBJ1-2, with 10 nucleotides matching TRBD1. J was trimmed by 8 bases and V by 5 bases; bases with no gene match: 8. The CDR3 loop spans 14 amino acids. In germline, CDR1 is SGHDN, CDR2 FVKESK. DNA for the CDR3: TGTGCCAGCAGCAACGCCGGGACAGGGGCCGGCTACACCTTC. It is translated as CASSNAGTGAGYTF.

The chain carries TRBV7-9 and TRBJ2-7; tentative D call: TRBD1 (5 bases). This CDR3 spans 13 amino acids. Deletions cut 1 base from V and 2 bases from J, with 6 bases between. Looked up from germline, CDR1 is SEHNR and CDR2 is FQNEAQ (reference sequence). In nucleotides, the CDR3 is TGTGCCAGCAGCTTAGTGGACACCTACGAGCAGTACTTC. This codes for CASSLVDTYEQYF.

This rearrangement joins TRBV10-3 to TRBJ2-1; weak D call: TRBD2 (5 bases). This CDR3 contains 13 residues. The V end was cut by 6 bases, the J end by 6 bases, with 12 bases between. From germline, CDR1 is ENHRY and CDR2 SYGVKD. CDR3 sequence (DNA): TGTGCCATCAGGACGGAGGCCCCCAATGAGCAGTTCTTC. Translated: CAIRTEAPNEQFF.

The chain joins TRBV6-1 to TRBJ2-4; D gene ambiguous. Between the trimmed V and J ends, which lost 7 bases and 7 bases, there was a span of 8 bases. This CDR3 is 11 amino acids long. Per germline, CDR1 MNHNS and CDR2 SASEGT. The CDR3 DNA reads as TGTGCCAGCATGCAAGGGAACATTCAGTACTTC. Residues: CASMQGNIQYF.

The CDR3: CASSLAESTGQYF. The CDR3 nucleotides read TGCGCCAGCAGCTTGGCCGAGTCCACGGGGCAGTATTTT. This chain connects TRBV5-1 to TRBJ2-3; the D is unclear. The CDR3 runs 13 residues. CDR1 and CDR2 from the germline V gene are SGHRS and YFSETQ. The ends were cut back, 0 bases at V and 11 bases at J, with 13 bases in the middle.

Regarding this clone: Additional DNA sequences in this sample encode the identical CDR3. The chain combines TRBV6-5 with TRBJ1-3; possible D gene TRBD1, 5 bases. Germline lookup yields CDR1 MNHEY and CDR2 SVGAGI. The CDR3 runs 12 residues. V lost 6 bases and J 7 bases, leaving 10 bases between the germline ends. The DNA of the CDR3 is TGTGCCAGCAGCCCGGGGGGGAACACCATATATTTT. It specifies CASSPGGNTIYF.

The CDR3 loop is CASSDGTGGGQPQHF. The DNA of the CDR3 is TGTGCCAGTAGCGATGGGACAGGGGGGGGTCAGCCCCAGCATTTT. The rearrangement joins TRBV19 to TRBJ1-5; 11 bases fit TRBD1. The V segment lost 6 bases and the J segment 6 bases; nucleotides outside the gene matches: 7. This CDR3 region has 15 residues. Germline V gene data show CDR1 as LNHDA and CDR2 as SQIVND (reference sequence).

The chain couples TRBV19 to TRBJ1-2, with 7 positions matching TRBD1. This CDR3 is 15 amino acids long. Germline CDR1 is LNHDA and CDR2 is SQIVND (reference sequence). The J segment lost 4 bases and the V segment lost 4 bases, leaving 9 bases of the junction unmatched. CDR3 DNA: TGTGCCAGTAGTACCCGGGACAGAGTATTCTATGGCTACACCTTC. Translated, it gives CASSTRDRVFYGYTF.

CDR3 loop: CASSATDGSYEQYF. The DNA for the CDR3 is TGTGCCAGCAGCGCCACAGATGGATCCTACGAGCAGTACTTC. This rearrangement joins TRBV7-6 to TRBJ2-7; D remains ambiguous. Trimming stripped 5 bases from V and 1 base from J, with 12 bases between. The CDR3 is 14 amino acids. The V gene's germline CDR1 is SGHVS and CDR2 FNYEAQ.

CDR3 loop: CASSLVLAGETQYF. CDR3 DNA: TGCGCCAGCAGCTTGGTACTAGCGGGGGAGACCCAGTACTTC. The V and J genes are TRBV5-1 and TRBJ2-5; TRBD2 aligns across 10 bases. Germline V lookup: CDR1 SGHRS, CDR2 YFSETQ. The CDR3 is 14 amino acids. V gave up 0 bases and J gave up 5 bases; unmatched junction bases: 1.

The chain combines TRBV30 with TRBJ1-1; 7 nucleotides agree with TRBD1. This CDR3 has 18 residues. Germline V gene sequence: CDR1 GTSNPN, CDR2 SVGIG (reference sequence). Losses at the gene ends were 0 bases for V and 4 bases for J; bases not matched to a gene: 17. CDR3 region: CAWSVRERGLRFGTEAFF. CDR3 DNA sequence: TGTGCCTGGAGTGTACGGGAAAGGGGGCTTAGGTTTGGCACTGAAGCTTTCTTT. Together with reference TRBV30 and TRBJ1-1, the CDR3 gives the full variable domain: SQTIHQWPATLVQPVGSPLSLECTVEGTSNPNLYWYRQAAGRGLQLLFYSVGIGQISSEVPQNLSASRPQDRQFILSSKKLLLSDSGFYLCAWSVRERGLRFGTEAFFGQGTRLTVV.

The chain carries TRBV11-2 and TRBJ2-2, with D perhaps TRBD1 (6 bases). V was trimmed by 6 bases and J by 7 bases, leaving 18 bases between them. Germline V gene lookup returns CDR1 SGHAT and CDR2 FQNNGV. There are 15 residues in the CDR3. The CDR3 nucleotides read TGTGCCAGCAGACGCCCAGGGGTTCGGGGCGGGGAGCTGTTTTTT. It is translated as CASRRPGVRGGELFF.

The J gene is TRBJ2-1, the V gene TRBV7-2, with 8 bases fitting TRBD1. The junction had 8 bases not matched to a gene; V was cut back by 1 base and J by 6 bases. CDR3 size: 16 residues. Germline V gene data show CDR1 as SGHTA and CDR2 as FQGNSA. DNA for the CDR3: TGTGCCAGCAGCTTAGAAAGCGGCAGGGGGCTCAATGAGCAGTTCTTC. Protein sequence: CASSLESGRGLNEQFF.

The V call is TRBV29-1, the J call TRBJ2-1, with 9 bases that match TRBD1. The trim removed 3 bases at V and 9 bases at J, leaving 12 bases unmatched. CDR1 is SQVTM and CDR2 is ANQGSEA in the germline V gene. CDR3 length: 15 amino acids. The chain's CDR3 is CSVESRDRAAGEQFF. As DNA, the CDR3 is TGCAGCGTTGAGTCCAGGGACAGGGCAGCGGGTGAGCAGTTCTTC.

This chain connects TRBV4-1 to TRBJ1-4; TRBD1 matches at 9 bases. Per germline, CDR1 MGHRA and CDR2 YSYEKL. The CDR3 has 16 amino acids. V lost 2 bases, J lost 10 bases, and 11 bases stayed unmatched. The CDR3 DNA is TGCGCCAGCAGCCAATCCCCGGGACAGGGAGAAAGAAAACTGTTTTTT. Translation gives CASSQSPGQGERKLFF.

V gene TRBV27 combines with J gene TRBJ1-2; D uncertain. V was pared by 4 bases and J by 7 bases, with 13 bases between. The CDR3 is 13 residues long. Germline lookup yields CDR1 MNHEY and CDR2 SMNVEV (reference sequence). The CDR3 loop reads CASSSSGVRGYTF. CDR3 DNA sequence: TGTGCCAGCAGTTCGTCAGGAGTACGTGGCTACACCTTC.

This clone showed up just once. This chain connects TRBV29-1 to TRBJ2-5; no definite D call. Trimming took off 3 bases at V and 2 bases at J, with 16 bases between the two ends. CDR1 and CDR2 from the germline V gene are SQVTM and ANQGSEA. The CDR3 covers 15 residues. The DNA for the CDR3 is TGCAGCGTTGATCTCGGGCAGGCACTACAAGAGACCCAGTACTTC. Amino acid sequence: CSVDLGQALQETQYF.

The chain is built from TRBV7-3 and TRBJ2-2, with 12 bases lining up with TRBD2. This CDR3 spans 16 amino acids. Germline CDR1 SGHTA, CDR2 FQGTGA. The V and J ends lost 6 bases and 4 bases, in that order; junction bases with no gene match: 6. In DNA, the CDR3 is TGTGCCAGCAGTTCAACTAGCGGGGGGATCACCGGGGAGCTGTTTTTT. It yields the protein CASSSTSGGITGELFF.

As to this clone: This sample includes further DNA sequences coding for the same CDR3. This rearrangement joins TRBV6-1 to TRBJ1-5; D remains ambiguous. The CDR3 sequence is 13 residues long. Trimming removed 3 bases at V and 2 bases at J, with 5 bases between. The germline V gene has CDR1 MNHNS and CDR2 SASEGT. The CDR3 region is CASSEAGNQPQHF. CDR3 DNA sequence: TGTGCCAGCAGTGAGGCAGGCAATCAGCCCCAGCATTTT.

The chain recombines TRBV19 with TRBJ2-1; 11 bases agree with TRBD1. This CDR3 region has 15 residues. CDR1 is LNHDA, CDR2 SQIVND, per germline (reference sequence). Unmatched junction bases numbered 4, after V lost 2 bases and J lost 7 bases. The CDR3 bases are TGTGCCAGTAGTATACGGGGACAGGGGGGAAATGAGCAGTTCTTC. Residues: CASSIRGQGGNEQFF.

The chain couples TRBV21-1 to TRBJ1-1; TRBD1 reflects the table's D call only, with no check against the DNA. TRBV21-1 is labeled a pseudogene. The CDR3 length is 13 residues. The CDR3: CASRKGTRIEAFF. CDR3 in DNA: TGTGCCAGCAGGAAGGGGACACGTATTGAAGCTTTCTTT.

Here the CDR3 reads CAISESKGGGNTIYF. In nucleotides, the CDR3 is TGTGCCATCAGTGAGTCGAAAGGGGGCGGAAACACCATATATTTT. The genes are TRBV10-3 and TRBJ1-3, with TRBD1 identical over 7 bases. Germline CDR1 and CDR2: ENHRY and SYGVKD. The CDR3 length is 15 residues. The V and J ends lost 0 bases and 4 bases, in that order; junction bases with no gene match: 3.